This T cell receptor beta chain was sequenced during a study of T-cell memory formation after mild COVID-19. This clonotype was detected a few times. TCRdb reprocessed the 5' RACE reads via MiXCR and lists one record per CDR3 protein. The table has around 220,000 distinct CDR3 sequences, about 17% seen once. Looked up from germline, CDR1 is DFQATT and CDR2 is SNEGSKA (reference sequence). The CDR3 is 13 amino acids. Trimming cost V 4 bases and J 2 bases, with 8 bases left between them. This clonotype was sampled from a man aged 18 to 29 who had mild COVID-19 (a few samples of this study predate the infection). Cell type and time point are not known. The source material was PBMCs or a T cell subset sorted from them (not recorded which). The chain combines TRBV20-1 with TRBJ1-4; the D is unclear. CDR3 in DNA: TGCAGTGCTATGGCCGGGACTAATGAAAAACTGTTTTTT. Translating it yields CSAMAGTNEKLFF.